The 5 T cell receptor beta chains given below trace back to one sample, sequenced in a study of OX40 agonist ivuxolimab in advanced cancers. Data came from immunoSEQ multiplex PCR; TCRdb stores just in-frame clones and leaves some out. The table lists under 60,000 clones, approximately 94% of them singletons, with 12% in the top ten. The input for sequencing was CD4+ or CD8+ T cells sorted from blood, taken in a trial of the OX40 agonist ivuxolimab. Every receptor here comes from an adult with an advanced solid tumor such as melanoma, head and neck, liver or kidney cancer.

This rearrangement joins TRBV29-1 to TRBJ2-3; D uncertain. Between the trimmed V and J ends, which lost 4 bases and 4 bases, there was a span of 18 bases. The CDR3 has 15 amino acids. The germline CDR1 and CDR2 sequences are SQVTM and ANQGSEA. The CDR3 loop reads CSVAVSHSPADTQYF. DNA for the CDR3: TGCAGCGTTGCGGTTTCGCACAGCCCCGCAGATACGCAGTATTTT.

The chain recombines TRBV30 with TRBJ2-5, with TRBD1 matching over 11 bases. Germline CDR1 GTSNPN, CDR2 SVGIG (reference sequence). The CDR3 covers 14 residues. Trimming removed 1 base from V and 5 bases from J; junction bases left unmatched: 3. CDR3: CAWSGDRGAETQYF. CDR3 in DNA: TGTGCCTGGAGTGGGGACAGGGGGGCGGAGACCCAGTACTTC.

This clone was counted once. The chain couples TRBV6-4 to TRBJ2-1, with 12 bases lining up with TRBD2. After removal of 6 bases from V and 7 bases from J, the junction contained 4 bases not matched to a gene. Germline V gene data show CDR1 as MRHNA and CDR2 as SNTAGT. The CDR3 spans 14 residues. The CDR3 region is CASSMTSGSNEQFF. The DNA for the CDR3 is TGTGCCAGCAGCATGACTAGCGGGAGTAATGAGCAGTTCTTC.

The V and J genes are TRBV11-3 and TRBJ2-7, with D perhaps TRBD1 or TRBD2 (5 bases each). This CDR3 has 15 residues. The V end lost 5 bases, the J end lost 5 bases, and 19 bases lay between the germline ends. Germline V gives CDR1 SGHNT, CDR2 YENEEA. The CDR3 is CASSDAGTPLDEQYF. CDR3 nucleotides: TGTGCCAGCAGCGACGCCGGGACGCCCTTGGACGAGCAGTACTTC.

The CDR3 sequence is CAWSAGLGATEAFF. As DNA, the CDR3 is TGTGCCTGGAGTGCGGGACTAGGGGCCACTGAAGCTTTCTTT. The chain combines TRBV30 with TRBJ1-1; TRBD1 might be the D (5 bases). V dropped 1 base and J dropped 4 bases, with 13 bases sitting between them. Germline V CDR1 and CDR2: GTSNPN, SVGIG (reference sequence). The CDR3 has 14 residues.